This T cell receptor beta chain emerged from a study of metastatic and nonmetastatic thyroid tumors. This clone was seen repeatedly, ten times or more. Until they underwent thyroid surgery, no patient had received any treatment. TCRdb re-clonotyped the PCR reads via MiXCR. The sample gives 15,000 or so clones, 15% to 18% of which show up once; around 15% is in the top ten. Sequenced sample: blood. The source of this sequence is a female donor with papillary thyroid cancer or a benign thyroid nodule (not recorded which). Some clones in this sample may be carry-over from other donors' samples.

CDR3 bases: TGCGCCAGCAGTTCGCCTAACCCAGGGGATTATGGCTACACCTTC. It encodes CASSSPNPGDYGYTF. The chain has TRBV5-1 and TRBJ1-2; a possible D gene is TRBD1 (6 bases). The CDR3 consists of 15 residues. Deletions cut 5 bases from V and 5 bases from J, with 19 bases between. CDR1 SGHRS and CDR2 YFSETQ come from the germline V gene.